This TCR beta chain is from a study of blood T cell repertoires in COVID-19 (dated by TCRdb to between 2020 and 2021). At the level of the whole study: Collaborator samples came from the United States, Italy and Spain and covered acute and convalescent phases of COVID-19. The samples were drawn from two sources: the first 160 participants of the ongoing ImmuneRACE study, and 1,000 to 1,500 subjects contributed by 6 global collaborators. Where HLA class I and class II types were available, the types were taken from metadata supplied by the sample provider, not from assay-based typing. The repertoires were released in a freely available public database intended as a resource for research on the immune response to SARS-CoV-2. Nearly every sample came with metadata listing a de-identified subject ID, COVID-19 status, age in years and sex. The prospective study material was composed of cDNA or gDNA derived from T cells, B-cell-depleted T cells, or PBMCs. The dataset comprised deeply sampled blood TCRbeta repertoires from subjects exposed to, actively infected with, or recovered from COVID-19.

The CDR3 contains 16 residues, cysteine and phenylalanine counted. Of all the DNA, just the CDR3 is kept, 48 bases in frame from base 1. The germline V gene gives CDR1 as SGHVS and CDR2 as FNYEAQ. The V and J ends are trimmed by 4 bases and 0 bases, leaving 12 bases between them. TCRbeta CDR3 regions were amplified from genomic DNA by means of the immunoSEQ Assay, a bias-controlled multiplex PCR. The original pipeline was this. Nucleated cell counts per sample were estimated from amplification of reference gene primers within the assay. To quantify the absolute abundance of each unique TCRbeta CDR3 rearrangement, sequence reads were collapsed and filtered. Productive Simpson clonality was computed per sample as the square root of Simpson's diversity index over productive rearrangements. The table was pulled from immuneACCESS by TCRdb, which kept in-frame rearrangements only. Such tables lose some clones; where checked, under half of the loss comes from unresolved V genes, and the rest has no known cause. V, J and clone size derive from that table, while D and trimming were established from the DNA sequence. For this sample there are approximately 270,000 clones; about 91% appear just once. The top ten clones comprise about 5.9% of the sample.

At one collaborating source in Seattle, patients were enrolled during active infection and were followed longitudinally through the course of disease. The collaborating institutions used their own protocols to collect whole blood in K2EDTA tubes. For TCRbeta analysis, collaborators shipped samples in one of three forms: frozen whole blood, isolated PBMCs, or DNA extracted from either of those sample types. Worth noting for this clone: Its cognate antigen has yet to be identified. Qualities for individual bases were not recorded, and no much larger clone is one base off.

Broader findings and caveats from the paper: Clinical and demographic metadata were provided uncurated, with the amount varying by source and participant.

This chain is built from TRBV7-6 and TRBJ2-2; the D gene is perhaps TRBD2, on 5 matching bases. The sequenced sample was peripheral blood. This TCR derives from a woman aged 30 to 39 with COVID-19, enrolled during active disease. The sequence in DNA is TGTGCCAGCAGCTCATTAGGAGGATCGAACACCGGGGAGCTGTTTTTT. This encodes CASSSLGGSNTGELFF.